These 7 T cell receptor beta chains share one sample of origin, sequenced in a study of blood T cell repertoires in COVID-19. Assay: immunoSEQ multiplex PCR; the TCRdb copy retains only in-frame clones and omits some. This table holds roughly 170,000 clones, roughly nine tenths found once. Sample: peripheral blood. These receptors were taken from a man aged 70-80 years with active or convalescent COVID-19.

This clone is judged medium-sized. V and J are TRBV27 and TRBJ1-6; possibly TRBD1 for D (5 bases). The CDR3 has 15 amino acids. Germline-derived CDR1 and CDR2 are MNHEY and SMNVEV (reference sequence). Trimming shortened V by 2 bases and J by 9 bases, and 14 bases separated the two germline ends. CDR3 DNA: TGTGCCAGCAGTTTAGACAGCCCCTGGGGTTCACCCCTCCACTTT. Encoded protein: CASSLDSPWGSPLHF.

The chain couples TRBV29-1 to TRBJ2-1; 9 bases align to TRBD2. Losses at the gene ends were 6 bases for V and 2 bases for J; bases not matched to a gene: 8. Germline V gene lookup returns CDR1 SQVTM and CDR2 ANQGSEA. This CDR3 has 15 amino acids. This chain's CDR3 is CSVGRASGTYNEQFF. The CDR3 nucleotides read TGCAGCGTAGGAAGGGCTAGCGGGACCTACAATGAGCAGTTCTTC.

The CDR3 protein is CSVGAGGTSGPSSYNEQFF. The DNA for the CDR3 is TGCAGCGTTGGGGCAGGGGGGACGAGCGGGCCCAGCTCCTACAATGAGCAGTTCTTC. This chain joins TRBV29-1 and TRBJ2-1; a possible D gene is TRBD1 (7 bases). Per germline, CDR1 SQVTM and CDR2 ANQGSEA. The CDR3 loop spans 19 amino acids. V was shortened by 4 bases and J by 0 bases, with 25 bases between the two germline ends.

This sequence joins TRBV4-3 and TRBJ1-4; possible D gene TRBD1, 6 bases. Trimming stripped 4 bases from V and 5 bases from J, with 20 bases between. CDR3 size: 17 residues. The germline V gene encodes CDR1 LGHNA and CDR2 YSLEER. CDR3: CASSRSTGTKRNEKLFF. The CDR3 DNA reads TGCGCCAGCAGCCGATCGACAGGTACGAAGAGGAATGAAAAACTGTTTTTT.

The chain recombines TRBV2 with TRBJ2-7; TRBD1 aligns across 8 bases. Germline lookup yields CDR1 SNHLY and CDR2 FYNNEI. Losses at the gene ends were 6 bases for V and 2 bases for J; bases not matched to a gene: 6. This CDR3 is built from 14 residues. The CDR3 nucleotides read TGTGCCAGCAGATCCTCGACAGGGGCCTACGAGCAGTACTTC. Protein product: CASRSSTGAYEQYF.

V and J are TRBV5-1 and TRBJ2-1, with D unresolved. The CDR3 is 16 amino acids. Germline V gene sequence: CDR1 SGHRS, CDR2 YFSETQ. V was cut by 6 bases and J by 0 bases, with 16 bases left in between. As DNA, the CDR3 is TGCGCCAGCATTAAAGGCGGATCGAGCTCCTACAATGAGCAGTTCTTC. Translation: CASIKGGSSSYNEQFF.

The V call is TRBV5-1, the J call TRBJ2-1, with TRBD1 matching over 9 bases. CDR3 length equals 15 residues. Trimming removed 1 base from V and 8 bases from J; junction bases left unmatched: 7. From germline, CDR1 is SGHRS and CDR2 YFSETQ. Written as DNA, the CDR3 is TGCGCCAGCAGCTTGACGGGACAGGGTTTCGATGAGCAGTTCTTC. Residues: CASSLTGQGFDEQFF.